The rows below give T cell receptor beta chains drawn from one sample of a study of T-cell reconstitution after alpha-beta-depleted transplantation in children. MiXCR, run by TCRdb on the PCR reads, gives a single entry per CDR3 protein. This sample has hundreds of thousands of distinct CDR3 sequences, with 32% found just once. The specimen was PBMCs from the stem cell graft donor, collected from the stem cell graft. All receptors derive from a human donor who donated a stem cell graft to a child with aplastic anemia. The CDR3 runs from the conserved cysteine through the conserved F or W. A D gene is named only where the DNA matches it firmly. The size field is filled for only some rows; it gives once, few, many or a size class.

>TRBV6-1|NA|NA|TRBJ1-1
CASSVQTATNTEAFF
TGTGCCAGCAGTGTTCAGACAGCGACGAACACTGAAGCTTTCTTT
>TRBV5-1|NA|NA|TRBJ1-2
CASRQGQYGYTF
TGCGCCAGCCGGCAGGGCCAATATGGCTACACCTTC
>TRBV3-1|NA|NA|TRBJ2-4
CASSQVGATKNIQYF
TGTGCCAGCAGCCAAGTCGGGGCGACCAAAAACATTCAGTACTTC
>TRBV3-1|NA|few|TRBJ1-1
CASSGSRRHITNTEAFF
TGTGCCAGCAGCGGAAGTCGAAGACACATTACGAACACTGAAGCTTTCTTT
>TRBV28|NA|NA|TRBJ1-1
CASSLPGENTEAFF
TGTGCCAGCAGCCTTCCCGGGGAGAACACTGAAGCTTTCTTT
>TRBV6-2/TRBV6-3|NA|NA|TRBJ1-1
CASSYRGPSEAFF
TGTGCCAGCAGTTACCGGGGTCCGAGTGAAGCTTTCTTT
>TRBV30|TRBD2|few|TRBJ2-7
CAWSIAGGSEQYF
TGTGCCTGGAGCATAGCGGGAGGGAGCGAGCAGTACTTC
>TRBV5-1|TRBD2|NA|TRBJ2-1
CASSSAGVGNEQFF
TGCGCCAGCAGCTCAGCGGGAGTAGGCAATGAGCAGTTCTTC
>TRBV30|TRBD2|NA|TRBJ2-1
CAWRTGAGGDEQFF
TGTGCCTGGAGAACGGGAGCGGGAGGCGATGAGCAGTTCTTC
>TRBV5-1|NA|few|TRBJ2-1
CASSTATLSGDYNEQFF
TGCGCCAGCAGCACAGCGACCCTATCGGGGGACTACAATGAGCAGTTCTTC
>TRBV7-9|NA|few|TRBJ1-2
CASSLGRQGLNAGTF
TGTGCCAGCAGCTTAGGACGTCAGGGCCTAAATGCGGGCACCTTC
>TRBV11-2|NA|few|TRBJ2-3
CASSSLGGLFRDTQYF
TGTGCCAGCAGCTCTCTGGGAGGTTTGTTTCGAGATACGCAGTATTTT
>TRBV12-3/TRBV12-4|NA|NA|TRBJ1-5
CASSLNSMNQPQHF
TGTGCCAGCAGTTTAAACTCCATGAATCAGCCCCAGCATTTT
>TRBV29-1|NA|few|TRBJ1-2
CSVGKGLYGYTF
TGCAGCGTTGGGAAGGGACTCTATGGCTACACCTTC
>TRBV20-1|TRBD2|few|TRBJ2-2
CSARDRFGAGAGELFF
TGCAGTGCTAGAGATCGTTTCGGAGCGGGGGCCGGGGAGCTGTTTTTT
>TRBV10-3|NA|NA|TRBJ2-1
CAISVLVAHKTGLGDNEQFF
TGTGCCATCAGTGTCTTAGTTGCGCATAAAACAGGGTTGGGGGACAATGAGCAGTTCTTC
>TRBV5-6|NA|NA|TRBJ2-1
CASSMSSYNEQFF
TGTGCCAGCAGCATGAGCTCCTACAATGAGCAGTTCTTC
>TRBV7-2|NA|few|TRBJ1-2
CASSSLPGDVGYTF
TGTGCCAGCAGCTCCCTCCCAGGGGACGTCGGCTACACCTTC
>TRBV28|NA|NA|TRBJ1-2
CASSYQYGYTF
TGTGCCAGCAGTTATCAGTATGGCTACACCTTC
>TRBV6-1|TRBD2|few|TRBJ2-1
CASSRLAGGNEQFF
TGTGCCAGCAGTCGACTAGCGGGAGGGAATGAGCAGTTCTTC
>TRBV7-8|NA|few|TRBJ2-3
CASSPLIGGQATDTQYF
TGTGCCAGCAGCCCCCTTATAGGCGGGCAGGCCACAGATACGCAGTATTTT
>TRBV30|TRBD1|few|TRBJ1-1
CAWSSGGRDEAFF
TGTGCCTGGAGTTCAGGGGGACGGGATGAAGCTTTCTTT
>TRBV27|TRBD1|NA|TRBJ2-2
CASSSGTGGPGELFF
TGTGCCAGCAGTTCCGGGACAGGGGGCCCCGGGGAGCTGTTTTTT
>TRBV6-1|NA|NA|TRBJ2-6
CASSAYSSGANVLTF
TGTGCCAGCAGCGCATACAGCTCTGGGGCCAACGTCCTGACTTTC
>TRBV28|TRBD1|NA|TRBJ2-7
CASSSPGQGLYEQYF
TGTGCCAGCAGTTCCCCGGGACAGGGATTATACGAGCAGTACTTC
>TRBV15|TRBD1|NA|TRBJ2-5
CATSTGSSTGGRETQYF
TGTGCCACCAGCACGGGGAGCAGTACAGGGGGCAGAGAGACCCAGTACTTC
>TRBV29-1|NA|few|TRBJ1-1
CSVPRPGTEAFF
TGCAGCGTGCCCCGACCTGGAACTGAAGCTTTCTTT
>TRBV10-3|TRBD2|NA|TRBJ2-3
CAISESAAGTDTQYF
TGTGCCATCAGTGAGTCTGCAGCGGGGACAGATACGCAGTATTTT
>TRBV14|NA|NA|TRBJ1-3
CASSHEHTRVVGNTIYF
TGTGCCAGCAGCCACGAACATACCAGGGTTGTCGGAAACACCATATATTTT
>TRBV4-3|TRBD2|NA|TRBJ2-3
CASSQGTSGRYAKDTQYF
TGCGCCAGCAGCCAAGGGACTAGCGGGAGATATGCTAAAGATACGCAGTATTTT
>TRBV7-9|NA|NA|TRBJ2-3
CASAGTGEGPDTQYF
TGTGCCAGCGCAGGGACGGGAGAGGGCCCAGATACGCAGTATTTT
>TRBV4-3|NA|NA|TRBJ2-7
CASSQVNSAGSAEQYF
TGCGCCAGCAGCCAAGTGAATTCGGCAGGCTCAGCCGAGCAGTACTTC
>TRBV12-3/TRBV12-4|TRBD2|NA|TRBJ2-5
CASSSPTSGSVGTQYF
TGTGCCAGCAGTTCTCCGACTAGCGGGAGTGTAGGGACCCAGTACTTC
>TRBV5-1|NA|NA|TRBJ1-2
CASSPLGSGLTYGYTF
TGCGCCAGCAGCCCGCTAGGCAGCGGACTGACTTATGGCTACACCTTC
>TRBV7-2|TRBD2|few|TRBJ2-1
CASSLAGTSGSDEQFF
TGTGCCAGCAGCTTAGCCGGGACTAGCGGGAGCGATGAGCAGTTCTTC
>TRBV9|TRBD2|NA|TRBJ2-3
CASSSSGSGDTQYF
TGTGCCAGCAGCTCTAGCGGGAGTGGAGATACGCAGTATTTT